The next 8 T cell receptor beta chains were all read from a single sample in a study of shared clonotypes between healthy human individuals. Using immunoSEQ multiplex PCR, the repertoire was profiled, and TCRdb retains in-frame clones only, with some absent. The sample yields some 2,500,000 clones, over 85% seen once. Sequencing used naive CD4+ T cells from PBMCs. The subset is: CD45RA+ positively selected. The receptors come from a man aged 18 to 29 in good health. Some clones in this sample may be carry-over from other donors' samples.

This sequence joins TRBV19 and TRBJ2-5; D perhaps matches TRBD2 (5 bases). This CDR3 comprises 14 residues. CDR1 and CDR2 (germline): LNHDA, SQIVND (reference sequence). V gave up 6 bases and J gave up 5 bases, with 16 bases separating them. CDR3 residues: CASSPGPRGETQYF. In DNA, the CDR3 is TGTGCCAGTAGCCCCGGGCCCAGAGGGGAGACCCAGTACTTC.

This chain connects TRBV18 to TRBJ1-1, with no clear D. The CDR3 runs to 13 residues. Germline V gene lookup returns CDR1 KGHSH and CDR2 LQKENI. V lost 3 bases, J lost 4 bases, and 9 bases lay in between. Written as DNA, the CDR3 is TGTGCCAGCTCACCCTTGGGAGTCACTGAAGCTTTCTTT. Amino acid sequence: CASSPLGVTEAFF.

The V gene is TRBV5-1, the J gene TRBJ2-3, with D possibly matching TRBD1 (6 bases). From germline, CDR1 is SGHRS and CDR2 YFSETQ. The length of the CDR3 is 14 residues. V was trimmed by 4 bases and J by 4 bases, leaving 13 bases between them. The CDR3 region is CASSKGGPPDTQYF. CDR3 nucleotide sequence: TGCGCCAGCAGCAAAGGGGGTCCGCCAGATACGCAGTATTTT.

J is TRBJ2-5 and V is TRBV20-1; D gene ambiguous. The germline gives CDR1 DFQATT, CDR2 SNEGSKA (reference sequence). Trimming shortened V by 3 bases and J by 6 bases, and 8 bases separated the two germline ends. The CDR3 contains 11 residues. The CDR3 DNA reads TGCAGTGCTAGGGAAGTACAGACCCAGTACTTC. This sequence encodes CSAREVQTQYF.

This chain links TRBV6-4 with TRBJ2-7; 9 nucleotides agree with TRBD2. The CDR3 has 15 amino acids. Germline V gene lookup returns CDR1 MRHNA and CDR2 SNTAGT. The trim removed 6 bases at V and 3 bases at J, leaving 9 bases unmatched. The CDR3 spells CASSVAGDTVYEQYF. In DNA form, the CDR3 reads TGTGCCAGCAGCGTAGCGGGAGACACGGTCTACGAGCAGTACTTC.

Details on this clone: The same CDR3 arises from other DNA sequences in this sample as well. The chain couples TRBV28 to TRBJ1-2; D is possibly TRBD1 (5 bases). The V and J ends lost 2 bases and 4 bases respectively, with 14 bases between them. Germline lookup yields CDR1 MDHEN and CDR2 SYDVKM. There are 15 residues in the CDR3. In DNA, the CDR3 is TGTGCCAGCAGTTTAGGGGGTGGAGCTCGCTATGGCTACACCTTC. This gives the protein CASSLGGGARYGYTF.

The chain carries TRBV28 and TRBJ2-7, with D uncertain. V lost 6 bases to trimming and J lost 0 bases, with 18 bases between them. The length of the CDR3 is 16 residues. Germline V gives CDR1 MDHEN, CDR2 SYDVKM. The CDR3 spells CASSPTGRGRSYEQYF. CDR3 DNA: TGTGCCAGCAGCCCTACCGGAAGAGGCCGCTCCTACGAGCAGTACTTC.

A single count supports this clone. The chain employs TRBV7-7 and TRBJ1-5; TRBD1 might be the D (6 bases). Trimming shortened V by 6 bases and J by 6 bases, and 15 bases separated the two germline ends. This CDR3 is built from 14 residues. Per germline, CDR1 SSHAT and CDR2 FNYEAQ (reference sequence). The CDR3 loop reads CASRSRGTGQPQHF. CDR3 sequence (DNA): TGTGCCAGCAGATCTAGGGGGACCGGTCAGCCCCAGCATTTT. Drawing the rest from reference TRBV7-7 and TRBJ1-5, the complete variable domain is GAGVSQSPRYKVTKRGQDVTLRCDPISSHATLYWYQQALGQGPEFLTYFNYEAQPDKSGLPSDRFSAERPEGSISTLTIQRTEQRDSAMYRCASRSRGTGQPQHFGDGTRLSIL.